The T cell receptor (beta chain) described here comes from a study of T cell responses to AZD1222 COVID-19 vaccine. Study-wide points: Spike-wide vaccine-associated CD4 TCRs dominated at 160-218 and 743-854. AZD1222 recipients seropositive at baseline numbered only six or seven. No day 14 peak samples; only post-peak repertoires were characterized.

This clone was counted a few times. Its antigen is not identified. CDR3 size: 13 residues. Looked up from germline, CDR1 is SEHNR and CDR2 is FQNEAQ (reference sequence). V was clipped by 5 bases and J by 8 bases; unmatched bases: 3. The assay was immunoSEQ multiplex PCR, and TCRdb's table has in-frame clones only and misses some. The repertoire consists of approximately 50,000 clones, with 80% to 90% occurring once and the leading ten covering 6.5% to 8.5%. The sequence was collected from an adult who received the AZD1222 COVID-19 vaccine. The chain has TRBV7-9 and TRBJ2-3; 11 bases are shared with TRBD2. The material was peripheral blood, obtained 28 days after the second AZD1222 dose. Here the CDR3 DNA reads TGTGCCAGCAGCCCTAGCGGGAGGACTACGCAGTATTTT. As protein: CASSPSGRTTQYF.